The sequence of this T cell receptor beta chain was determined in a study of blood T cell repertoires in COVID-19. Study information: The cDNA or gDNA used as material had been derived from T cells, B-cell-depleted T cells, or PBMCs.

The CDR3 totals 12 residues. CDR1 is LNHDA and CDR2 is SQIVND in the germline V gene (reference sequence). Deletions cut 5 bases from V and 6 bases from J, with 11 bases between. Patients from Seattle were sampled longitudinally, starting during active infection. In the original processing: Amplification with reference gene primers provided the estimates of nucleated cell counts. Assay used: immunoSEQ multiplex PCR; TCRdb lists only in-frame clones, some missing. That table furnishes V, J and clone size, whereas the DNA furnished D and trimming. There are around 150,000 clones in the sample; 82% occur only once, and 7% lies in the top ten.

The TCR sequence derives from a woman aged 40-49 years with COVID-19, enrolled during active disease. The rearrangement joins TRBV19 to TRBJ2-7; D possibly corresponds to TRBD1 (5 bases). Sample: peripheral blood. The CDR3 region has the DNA TGTGCCAGTAGTCATCAGGGATTCGAGCAGTACTTC. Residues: CASSHQGFEQYF.